The rows below give T cell receptor beta chains drawn from one sample of a study of patients and donors after allogeneic stem cell transplantation. MiXCR was run by TCRdb on the RT-PCR reads, yielding one entry per CDR3 protein. This sample yields about 150,000 distinct CDR3 sequences, of which nearly 25% are seen a single time; approximately 26% belongs to the top ten. The material sequenced was blood, either unsorted or a sorted T cell fraction (not recorded which). These receptors were collected from a human donor who was either an allogeneic HSCT recipient or a stem cell or donor lymphocyte infusion donor (not recorded which). It is not recorded whose cells these are; they may come from a transplant donor. CDR3s include the opening cysteine and the closing phenylalanine or tryptophan. D genes are given only for firm matches. A row's size may be missing; if present it is once, few, many or a size class.

>TRBJ2-7|NA|TRBV5-5|NA
CASSPILQGSYEQYF
TGTGCCAGCAGTCCGATCCTACAGGGCTCCTACGAGCAGTACTTC
>TRBJ1-2|few|TRBV6-2/TRBV6-3|NA
CASSYRGYTF
TGTGCCAGCAGTTACCGTGGCTACACCTTC
>TRBJ1-5|NA|TRBV2|TRBD1
CASRRDRLGNSNQPQHF
TGTGCCAGCAGGCGGGACAGGCTCGGCAATAGCAATCAGCCCCAGCATTTT
>TRBJ1-1|few|TRBV5-6|NA
CASSAQGIREAFF
TGTGCCAGCAGCGCACAGGGAATCCGTGAAGCTTTCTTT
>TRBJ1-6|few|TRBV5-1|NA
CASSLTGPSPLHF
TGCGCCAGCAGCTTGACAGGGCCCTCACCCCTCCACTTT
>TRBJ1-2|NA|TRBV6-5|NA
CASSYYSLNYGYTF
TGTGCCAGCAGTTATTATAGCCTTAACTATGGCTACACCTTC
>TRBJ1-3|NA|TRBV10-3|NA
CAISESQVLSSGNTIYF
TGTGCCATCAGTGAGTCGCAGGTTCTTAGCTCTGGAAACACCATATATTTT
>TRBJ1-4|many|TRBV20-1|NA
CSARMQGRTNEKLFF
TGCAGTGCTAGAATGCAGGGTAGAACTAATGAAAAACTGTTTTTT
>TRBJ2-7|few|TRBV11-3|NA
CASSLGPGRYEQYF
TGTGCCAGCAGTTTAGGTCCAGGGAGGTACGAGCAGTACTTC
>TRBJ2-1|NA|TRBV6-1|NA
CASRANPGHLSYNEQFF
TGTGCCAGCAGAGCAAACCCGGGACACCTTTCCTACAATGAGCAGTTCTTC
>TRBJ2-6|few|TRBV2|NA
CASSVSSGANVLTF
TGTGCCAGCAGTGTTAGCTCTGGGGCCAACGTCCTGACTTTC
>TRBJ2-1|NA|TRBV19|TRBD2
CASSTGLVSYNEQFF
TGTGCCAGTAGTACGGGACTAGTTTCCTACAATGAGCAGTTCTTC
>TRBJ2-7|NA|TRBV6-6|NA
CASSKSGRYYEQYF
TGTGCCAGCAGTAAGTCGGGGAGATACTACGAGCAGTACTTC
>TRBJ1-2|NA|TRBV12-3/TRBV12-4|NA
CASIRTGSNYGYTF
TGTGCCAGCATCCGAACGGGCAGCAACTATGGCTACACCTTC